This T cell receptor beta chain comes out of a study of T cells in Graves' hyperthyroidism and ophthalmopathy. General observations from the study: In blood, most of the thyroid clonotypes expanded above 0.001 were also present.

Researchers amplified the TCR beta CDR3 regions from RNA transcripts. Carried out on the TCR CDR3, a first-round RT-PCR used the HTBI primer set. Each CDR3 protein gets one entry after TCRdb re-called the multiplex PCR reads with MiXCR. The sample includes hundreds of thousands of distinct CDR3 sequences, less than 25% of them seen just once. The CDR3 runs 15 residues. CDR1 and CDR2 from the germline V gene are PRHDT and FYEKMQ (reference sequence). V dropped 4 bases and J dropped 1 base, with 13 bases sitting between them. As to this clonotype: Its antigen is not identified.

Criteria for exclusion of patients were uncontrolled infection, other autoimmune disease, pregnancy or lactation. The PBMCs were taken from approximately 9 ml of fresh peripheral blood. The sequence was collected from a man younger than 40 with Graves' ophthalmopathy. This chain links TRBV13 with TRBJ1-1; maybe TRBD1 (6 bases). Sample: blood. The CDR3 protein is CASSSPRGQNTEAFF. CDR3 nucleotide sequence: TGTGCCAGCAGCTCCCCGCGGGGACAGAACACTGAAGCTTTCTTT. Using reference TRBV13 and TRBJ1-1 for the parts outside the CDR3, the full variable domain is AAGVIQSPRHLIKEKRETATLKCYPIPRHDTVYWYQQGPGQDPQFLISFYEKMQSDKGSIPDRFSAQQFSDYHSELNMSSLELGDSALYFCASSSPRGQNTEAFFGQGTRLTVV.